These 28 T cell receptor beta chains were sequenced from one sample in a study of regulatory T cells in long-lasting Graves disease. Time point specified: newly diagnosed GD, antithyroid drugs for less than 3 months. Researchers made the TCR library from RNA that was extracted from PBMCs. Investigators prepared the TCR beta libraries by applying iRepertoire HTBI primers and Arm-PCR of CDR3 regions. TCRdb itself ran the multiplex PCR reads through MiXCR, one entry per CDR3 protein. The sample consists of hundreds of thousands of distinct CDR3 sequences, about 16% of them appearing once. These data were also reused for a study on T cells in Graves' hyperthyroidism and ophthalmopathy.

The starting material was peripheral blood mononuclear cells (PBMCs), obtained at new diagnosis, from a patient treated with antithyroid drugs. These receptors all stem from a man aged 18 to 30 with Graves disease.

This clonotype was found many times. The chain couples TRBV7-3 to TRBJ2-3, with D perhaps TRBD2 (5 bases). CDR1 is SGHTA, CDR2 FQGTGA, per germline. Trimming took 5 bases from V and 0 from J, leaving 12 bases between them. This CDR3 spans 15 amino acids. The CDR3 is CASSHGVSSTDTQYF. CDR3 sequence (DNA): TGTGCCAGCAGCCACGGGGTATCTAGCACAGATACGCAGTATTTT.

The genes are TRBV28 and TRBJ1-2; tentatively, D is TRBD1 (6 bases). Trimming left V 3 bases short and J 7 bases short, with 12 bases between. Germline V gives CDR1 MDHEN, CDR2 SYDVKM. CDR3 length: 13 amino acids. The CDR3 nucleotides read TGTGCCAGCAGTTTTTCAGGGGTAGGTGGCTACACCTTC. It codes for CASSFSGVGGYTF.

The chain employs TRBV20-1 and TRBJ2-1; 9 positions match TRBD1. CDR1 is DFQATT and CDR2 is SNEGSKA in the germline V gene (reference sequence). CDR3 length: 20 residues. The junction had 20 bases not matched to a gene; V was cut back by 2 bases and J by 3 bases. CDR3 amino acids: CSARPDRGQGYERGYNEQFF. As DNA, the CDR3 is TGCAGTGCTAGACCCGATCGAGGACAGGGGTACGAGCGGGGCTACAATGAGCAGTTCTTC.

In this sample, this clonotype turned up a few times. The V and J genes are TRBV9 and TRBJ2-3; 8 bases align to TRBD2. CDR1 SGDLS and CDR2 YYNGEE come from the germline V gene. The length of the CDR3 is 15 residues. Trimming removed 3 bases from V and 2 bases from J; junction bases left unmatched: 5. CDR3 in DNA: TGTGCCAGCAGCGGAACTAGCGGCCTCACAGATACGCAGTATTTT. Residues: CASSGTSGLTDTQYF.

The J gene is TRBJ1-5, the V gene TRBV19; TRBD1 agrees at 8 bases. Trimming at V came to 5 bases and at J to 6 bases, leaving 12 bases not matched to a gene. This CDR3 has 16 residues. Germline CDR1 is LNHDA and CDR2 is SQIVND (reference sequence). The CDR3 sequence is CASSRGRGRGRQPQHF. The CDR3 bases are TGTGCCAGTAGTCGCGGTAGGGGCAGGGGGCGTCAGCCCCAGCATTTT.

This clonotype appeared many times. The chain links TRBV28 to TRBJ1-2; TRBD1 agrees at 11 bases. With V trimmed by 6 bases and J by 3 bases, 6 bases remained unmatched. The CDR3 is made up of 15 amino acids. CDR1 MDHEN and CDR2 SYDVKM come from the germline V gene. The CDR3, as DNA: TGTGCCAGCAGAATTCCGGGACAGGGGGACTATGGCTACACCTTC. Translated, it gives CASRIPGQGDYGYTF.

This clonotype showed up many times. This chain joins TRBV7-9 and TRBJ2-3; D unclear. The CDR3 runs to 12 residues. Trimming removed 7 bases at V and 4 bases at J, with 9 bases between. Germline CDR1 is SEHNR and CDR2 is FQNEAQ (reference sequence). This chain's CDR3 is CASIHPPDTQYF. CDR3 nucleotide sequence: TGTGCCAGCATCCATCCTCCAGATACGCAGTATTTT.

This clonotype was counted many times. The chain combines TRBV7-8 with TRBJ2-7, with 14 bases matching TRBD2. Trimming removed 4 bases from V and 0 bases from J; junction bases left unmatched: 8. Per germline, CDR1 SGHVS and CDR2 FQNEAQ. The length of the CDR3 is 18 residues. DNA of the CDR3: TGTGCCAGCAGCTGGGGACTAGCGGGAGAGCGCAGCTCCTACGAGCAGTACTTC. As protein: CASSWGLAGERSSYEQYF.

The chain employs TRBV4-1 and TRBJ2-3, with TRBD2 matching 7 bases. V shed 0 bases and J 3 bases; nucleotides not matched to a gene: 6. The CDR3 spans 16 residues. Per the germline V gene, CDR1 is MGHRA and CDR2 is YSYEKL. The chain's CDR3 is CASSQEGGSWTDTQYF. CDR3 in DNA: TGCGCCAGCAGCCAAGAAGGCGGGAGTTGGACAGATACGCAGTATTTT.

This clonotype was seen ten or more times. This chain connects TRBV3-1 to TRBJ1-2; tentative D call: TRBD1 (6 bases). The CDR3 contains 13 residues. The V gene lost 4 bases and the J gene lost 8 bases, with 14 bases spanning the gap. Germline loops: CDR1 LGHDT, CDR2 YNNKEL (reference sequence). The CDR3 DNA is TGTGCCAGCAGCCCAACGGTGGGGGCCGGCTACACCTTC. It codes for CASSPTVGAGYTF.

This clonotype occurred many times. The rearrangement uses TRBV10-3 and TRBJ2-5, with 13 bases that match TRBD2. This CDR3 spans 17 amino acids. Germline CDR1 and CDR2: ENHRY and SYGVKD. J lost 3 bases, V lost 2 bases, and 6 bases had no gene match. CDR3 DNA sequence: TGTGCCATCAGTGAGGGACTAGCGGGAGCAGGGAAAGAGACCCAGTACTTC. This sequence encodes CAISEGLAGAGKETQYF.

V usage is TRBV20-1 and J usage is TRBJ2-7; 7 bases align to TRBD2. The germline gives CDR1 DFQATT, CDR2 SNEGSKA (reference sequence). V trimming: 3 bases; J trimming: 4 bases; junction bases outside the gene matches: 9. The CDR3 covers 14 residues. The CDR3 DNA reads TGCAGTGCTAGGGAGGGAGGGCCCGGGTACGAGCAGTACTTC. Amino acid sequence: CSAREGGPGYEQYF.

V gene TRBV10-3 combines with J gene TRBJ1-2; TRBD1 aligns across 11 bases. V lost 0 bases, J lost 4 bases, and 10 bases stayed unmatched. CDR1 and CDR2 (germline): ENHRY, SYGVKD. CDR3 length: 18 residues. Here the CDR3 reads CAISESLGQGVSGYGYTF. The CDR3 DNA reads TGTGCCATCAGTGAGTCACTGGGACAGGGGGTGTCAGGCTATGGCTACACCTTC.

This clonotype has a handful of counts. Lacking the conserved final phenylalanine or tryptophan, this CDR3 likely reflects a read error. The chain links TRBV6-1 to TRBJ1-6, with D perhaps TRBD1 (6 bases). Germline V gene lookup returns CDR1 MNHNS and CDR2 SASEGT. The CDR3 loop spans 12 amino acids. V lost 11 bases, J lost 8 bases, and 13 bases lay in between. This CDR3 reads CAHTSGDSPLHL. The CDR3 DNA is TGTGCCCACACGTCAGGGGATTCACCCCTCCACCTT.

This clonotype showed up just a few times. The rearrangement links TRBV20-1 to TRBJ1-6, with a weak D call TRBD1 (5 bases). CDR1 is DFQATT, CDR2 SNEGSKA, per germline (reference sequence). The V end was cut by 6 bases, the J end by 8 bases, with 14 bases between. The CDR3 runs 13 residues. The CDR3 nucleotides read TGCAGTGCGAGCAGGGACTCGGATTCACCCCTCCACTTT. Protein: CSASRDSDSPLHF.

The CDR3 DNA is TGTGCCAGCAGTGATCAGGGGTACGGAAACACCATATATTTT. Translated, it gives CASSDQGYGNTIYF. V and J are TRBV2 and TRBJ1-3; TRBD1 might be the D (6 bases). The CDR3 is 14 residues long. Per germline, CDR1 SNHLY and CDR2 FYNNEI. With 3 bases removed from V and 4 bases from J, the gap between germline ends came to 10 bases. Variable domain in full (rest from reference TRBV2 and TRBJ1-3): EPEVTQTPSHQVTQMGQEVILRCVPISNHLYFYWYRQILGQKVEFLVSFYNNEISEKSEIFDDQFSVERPDGSNFTLKIRSTKLEDSAMYFCASSDQGYGNTIYFGEGSWLTVV.

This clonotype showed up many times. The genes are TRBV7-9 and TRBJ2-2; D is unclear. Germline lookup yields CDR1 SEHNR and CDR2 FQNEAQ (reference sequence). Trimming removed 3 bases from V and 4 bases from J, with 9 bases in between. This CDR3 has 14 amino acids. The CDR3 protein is CASSLKMSTGELFF. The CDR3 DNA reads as TGTGCCAGCAGCTTGAAAATGAGCACCGGGGAGCTGTTTTTT.

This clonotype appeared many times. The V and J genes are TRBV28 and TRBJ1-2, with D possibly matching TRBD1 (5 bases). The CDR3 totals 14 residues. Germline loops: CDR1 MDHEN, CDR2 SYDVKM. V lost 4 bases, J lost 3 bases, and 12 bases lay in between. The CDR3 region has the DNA TGTGCCAGCAGTTCGTACACAGGCGACTATGGCTACACCTTC. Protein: CASSSYTGDYGYTF.

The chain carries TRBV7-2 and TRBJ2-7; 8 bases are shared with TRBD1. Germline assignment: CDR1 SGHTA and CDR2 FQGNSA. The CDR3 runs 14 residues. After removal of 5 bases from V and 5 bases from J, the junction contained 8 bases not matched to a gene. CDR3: CASSPWTGIHEQYF. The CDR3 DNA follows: TGTGCCAGCAGCCCCTGGACAGGGATACACGAGCAGTACTTC.

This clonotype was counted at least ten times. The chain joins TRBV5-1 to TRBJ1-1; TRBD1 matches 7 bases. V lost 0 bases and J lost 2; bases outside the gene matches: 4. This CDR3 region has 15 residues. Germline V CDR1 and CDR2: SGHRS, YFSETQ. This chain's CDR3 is CASSLGTGPNTEAFF. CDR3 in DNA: TGCGCCAGCAGCTTGGGGACAGGCCCTAACACTGAAGCTTTCTTT.

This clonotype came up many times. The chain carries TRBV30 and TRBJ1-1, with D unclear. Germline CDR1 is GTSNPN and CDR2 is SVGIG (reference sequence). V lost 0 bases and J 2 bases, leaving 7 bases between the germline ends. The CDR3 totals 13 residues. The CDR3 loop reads CAWSVIVNTEAFF. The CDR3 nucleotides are TGTGCCTGGAGTGTAATCGTAAACACTGAAGCTTTCTTT.

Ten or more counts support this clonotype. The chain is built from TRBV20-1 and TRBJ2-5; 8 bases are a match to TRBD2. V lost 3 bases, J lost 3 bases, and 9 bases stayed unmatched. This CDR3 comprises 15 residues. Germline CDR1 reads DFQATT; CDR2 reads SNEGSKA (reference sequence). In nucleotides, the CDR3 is TGCAGTGCTAGCCCTCTGGGTAGCGGGGAAGAGACCCAGTACTTC. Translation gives CSASPLGSGEETQYF.

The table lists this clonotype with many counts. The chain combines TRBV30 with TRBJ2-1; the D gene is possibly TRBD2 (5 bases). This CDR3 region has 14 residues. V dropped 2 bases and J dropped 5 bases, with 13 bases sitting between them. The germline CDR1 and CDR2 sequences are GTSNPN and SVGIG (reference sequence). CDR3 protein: CAWSSGRLDNEQFF. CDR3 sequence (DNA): TGTGCCTGGAGTAGTGGGAGACTCGACAATGAGCAGTTCTTC.

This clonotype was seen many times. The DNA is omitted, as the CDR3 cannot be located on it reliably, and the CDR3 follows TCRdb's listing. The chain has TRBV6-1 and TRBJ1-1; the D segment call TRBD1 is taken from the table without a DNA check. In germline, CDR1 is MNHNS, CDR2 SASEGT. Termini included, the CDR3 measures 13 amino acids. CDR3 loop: CASSTSGRIEAFF.

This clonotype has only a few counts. The CDR3 bases are TGTGCCAGCAGCTTGACAGCCTTTCAGCCCCAGCATTTT. It yields the protein CASSLTAFQPQHF. The V and J genes are TRBV7-9 and TRBJ1-5; perhaps TRBD1 as D (5 bases). Trimming stripped 3 bases from V and 6 bases from J, with 9 bases between. CDR1 SEHNR and CDR2 FQNEAQ come from the germline V gene (reference sequence). The CDR3 runs to 13 residues.

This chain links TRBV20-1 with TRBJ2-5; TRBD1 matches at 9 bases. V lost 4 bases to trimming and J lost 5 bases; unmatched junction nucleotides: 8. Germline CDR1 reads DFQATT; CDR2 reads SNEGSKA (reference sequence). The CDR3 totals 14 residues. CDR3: CSATNPGQGETQYF. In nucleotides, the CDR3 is TGCAGTGCTACCAACCCGGGACAGGGTGAGACCCAGTACTTC.

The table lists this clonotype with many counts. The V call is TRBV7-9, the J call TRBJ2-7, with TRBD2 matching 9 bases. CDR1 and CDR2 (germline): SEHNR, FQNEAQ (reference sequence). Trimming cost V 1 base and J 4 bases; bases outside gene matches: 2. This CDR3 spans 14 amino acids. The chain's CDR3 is CASSLDAGGYEQYF. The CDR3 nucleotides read TGTGCCAGCAGCTTAGATGCGGGAGGGTACGAGCAGTACTTC.

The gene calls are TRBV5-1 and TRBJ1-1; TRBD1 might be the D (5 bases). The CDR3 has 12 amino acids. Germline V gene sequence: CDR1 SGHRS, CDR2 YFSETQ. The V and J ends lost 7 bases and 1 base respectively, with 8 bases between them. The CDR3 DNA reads TGCGCCAGCGGGAGGGGGAACACTGAAGCTTTCTTT. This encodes CASGRGNTEAFF.